A single sample is the source of the 14 T cell receptor beta chains below, sequenced in a study of blood T cells in healthy people across ages. A sample-barcoded 5' primer and a J-beta primer mix were used in a second PCR of about 7 to 11 cycles. From the 5' RACE reads, TCRdb called clonotypes with MiXCR, one entry per CDR3 protein. The sample lists over 500,000 distinct CDR3 sequences, 52% seen once, with about 13% in the top ten. Sequenced sample: blood. Every receptor here comes from a woman older than 75 in good health.

The rearrangement links TRBV2 to TRBJ2-5; no definite D call. The J call may be incorrect, as the DNA end agrees better with TRBJ2-7. This CDR3 has 11 amino acids. Per germline, CDR1 SNHLY and CDR2 FYNNEI. The CDR3 sequence is CASMTPLEQYF. The CDR3 DNA is TGTGCCAGCATGACGCCTCTCGAGCAGTACTTC.

As to this clonotype: One base away lies a much larger clone, so this may be a sequencing read error. The V gene is TRBV5-4, the J gene TRBJ2-1; D call uncertain. V lost 2 bases and J 10 bases, leaving 10 bases between the germline ends. The CDR3 sequence is 12 residues long. The germline CDR1 and CDR2 sequences are SGHNT and YYREEE (reference sequence). CDR3 bases: TGTGCCAGCAGCTTTTACCCCGGCGAGCAGTTCTTC. This gives the protein CASSFYPGEQFF.

This clonotype has at least ten counts. The chain combines TRBV20-1 with TRBJ2-7, with unresolved D. V was shortened by 0 bases and J by 0 bases, with 9 bases between the two germline ends. The V gene's germline CDR1 is DFQATT and CDR2 SNEGSKA (reference sequence). The CDR3 covers 14 residues. CDR3 in DNA: TGCAGTGCTAGAGACTCATACTACTCCTACGAGCAGTACTTC. Translation: CSARDSYYSYEQYF.

On this clonotype: A much more abundant neighbour one base away suggests this may be a read error. The chain links TRBV5-5 to TRBJ1-5, with unresolved D. Germline loops: CDR1 SGHKS, CDR2 YYEKEE (reference sequence). The V and J ends lost 1 base and 9 bases respectively, with 17 bases between them. The CDR3 has 15 residues. CDR3 bases: TGTGCCAGCAGCTTGCGGGCGGTTTTGCATCGGCCCCAGCATTTT. Translated: CASSLRAVLHRPQHF.

This clonotype has a single count. V gene TRBV12-3 or TRBV12-4 combines with J gene TRBJ1-2, with a tentative D call TRBD1 (5 bases). The CDR3 has 15 amino acids. V shed 2 bases and J shed 4 bases, with 14 bases lying between them. CDR3 coding DNA: TGTGCCAGCAGTTTAAGCCAGGGTGTGTTCTATGGCTACACCTTC. Translating it yields CASSLSQGVFYGYTF.

The count of this clonotype is one. The rearrangement links TRBV7-9 to TRBJ2-4; D remains unclear. V dropped 3 bases and J dropped 0 bases, with 6 bases sitting between them. This CDR3 is built from 14 residues. The germline V gene has CDR1 SEHNR and CDR2 FQNEAQ (reference sequence). CDR3 nucleotide sequence: TGTGCCAGCAGCTTCGATCTAGCCAAAAACATTCAGTACTTC. It translates to CASSFDLAKNIQYF.

In this sample, this clonotype turned up many times. J is TRBJ2-7 and V is TRBV5-1; 7 positions agree with TRBD1. CDR1 is SGHRS and CDR2 is YFSETQ in the germline V gene. After removal of 0 bases from V and 3 bases from J, the junction contained 3 bases not matched to a gene. The CDR3 sequence is 14 residues long. The CDR3 DNA is TGCGCCAGCAGCTTGGGGACAGGTAACTACGAGCAGTACTTC. Protein: CASSLGTGNYEQYF.

This clonotype was seen many times. The genes are TRBV6-1 and TRBJ1-2, with D perhaps TRBD1 (6 bases). Germline V CDR1 and CDR2: MNHNS, SASEGT. V lost 6 bases and J lost 4, with 24 bases in between. The length of the CDR3 is 17 residues. CDR3 region: CASSPQKGGGSSYGYTF. Here the CDR3 DNA reads TGTGCCAGCAGCCCACAAAAGGGAGGGGGATCGAGCTATGGCTACACCTTC.

For this clonotype: This could be a read error, since a much larger clone is one nucleotide away. The rearrangement links TRBV14 to TRBJ2-1, with D possibly matching TRBD1 (5 bases). CDR1 and CDR2 (germline): SGHDN, FVKESK. This CDR3 is 12 amino acids long. V was trimmed by 3 bases and J by 10 bases, leaving 10 bases between them. CDR3 DNA: TGTGCCAGCAGCCAGACAGCCTACGAGCAGTTCTTC. It translates to CASSQTAYEQFF.

The V and J genes are TRBV3-1 and TRBJ1-2, with 7 bases that match TRBD1. Trimming took 4 bases from V and 4 from J; bases not matched to a gene: 6. The CDR3 has 14 amino acids. Germline values: CDR1 LGHDT, CDR2 YNNKEL (reference sequence). The CDR3: CASSPTGAVYGYTF. CDR3 coding DNA: TGTGCCAGCAGCCCAACAGGGGCCGTCTATGGCTACACCTTC.

The table lists this clonotype with a few counts. This chain uses TRBV30 with TRBJ1-1; weak D call: TRBD1 (5 bases). CDR3 length equals 13 residues. Germline values: CDR1 GTSNPN, CDR2 SVGIG (reference sequence). V lost 5 bases and J lost 0, with 10 bases in between. In DNA, the CDR3 is TGTGCCTGGGACCGGGGGGTGAACACTGAAGCTTTCTTT. As protein: CAWDRGVNTEAFF.

V is TRBV3-1 and J is TRBJ1-2, with no clear D. Trimming cost V 1 base and J 1 base, with 7 bases left between them. The CDR3 totals 14 residues. Per the germline V gene, CDR1 is LGHDT and CDR2 is YNNKEL (reference sequence). The CDR3 here is CASSQAGINYGYTF. DNA for the CDR3: TGTGCCAGCAGCCAAGCCGGCATTAACTATGGCTACACCTTC.

V is TRBV28 and J is TRBJ2-5, with 13 bases identical to TRBD2. The end of the DNA is better explained by TRBJ2-7, so the J call may be wrong. There are 16 residues in the CDR3. The germline V gene has CDR1 MDHEN and CDR2 SYDVKM. The CDR3 nucleotides are TGTGCCAGCAGTTTATCGACTAGCGGGAGGTCTTACGAGCAGTACTTC. As protein: CASSLSTSGRSYEQYF.

For this clonotype: A much larger clone differs from this one at a single base, so this may be a read error. The CDR3 DNA is TGTGCCAGCAGCCGGGGACACAGGGACTATGGCTACACCTTC. Encoded protein: CASSRGHRDYGYTF. The chain joins TRBV12-3 or TRBV12-4 to TRBJ1-2; tentatively, D is TRBD1 (6 bases). The CDR3 consists of 14 residues. Trimming shortened V by 6 bases and J by 3 bases, and 14 bases separated the two germline ends.